The 18 T cell receptor beta chains below were found in one sample sequenced in a study of T cell responses to AZD1222 COVID-19 vaccine. The repertoire was sequenced with immunoSEQ multiplex PCR; TCRdb's copy has only in-frame clones and lacks some. The sample shows 95,000 to 150,000 clones, around 89% of them seen only once. The sample was peripheral blood, taken on day 0 of AZD1222 vaccination. The receptors derive from an adult in good health.

The chain has TRBV7-2 and TRBJ2-7; D is unresolved. V was pared by 2 bases and J by 2 bases, with 10 bases between. The CDR3 runs to 14 residues. From germline, CDR1 is SGHTA and CDR2 FQGNSA. Here the CDR3 reads CASSLLGRTYEQYF. The CDR3 coding sequence is TGTGCCAGCAGCTTATTAGGCAGGACCTACGAGCAGTACTTC.

This chain connects TRBV7-2 to TRBJ1-1; D gene uncertain. V lost 3 bases and J 7 bases, leaving 6 bases between the germline ends. The CDR3 spans 11 residues. Germline V gene sequence: CDR1 SGHTA, CDR2 FQGNSA. The CDR3 nucleotides read TGTGCCAGCAGCTTGAGGTATGAAGCTTTCTTT. As protein: CASSLRYEAFF.

This chain uses TRBV7-6 with TRBJ2-5, with 7 bases lining up with TRBD2. CDR1 SGHVS and CDR2 FNYEAQ come from the germline V gene. CDR3 length: 15 residues. The trim removed 0 bases at V and 5 bases at J, leaving 6 bases unmatched. The CDR3 bases are TGTGCCAGCAGCTTAGCGGTTTGGGGGGGTGAGACCCAGTACTTC. As protein: CASSLAVWGGETQYF.

This chain links TRBV3-1 (or the pseudogene TRBV3-2) with TRBJ2-1, with a possible D match to TRBD1 (5 bases). V was shortened by 1 base and J by 1 base, with 11 bases between the two germline ends. Germline V gene sequence: CDR1 LGHDT, CDR2 YNNKEL (reference sequence). The length of the CDR3 is 16 residues. The CDR3 sequence: CASSQGDRGSYNEQFF. In nucleotides, the CDR3 is TGTGCCAGCAGCCAAGGGGATAGGGGATCCTACAATGAGCAGTTCTTC.

The V and J genes are TRBV19 and TRBJ2-6; D remains ambiguous. This CDR3 is 16 amino acids long. V lost 7 bases to trimming and J lost 0 bases, with 13 bases between them. CDR1 and CDR2 from the germline V gene are LNHDA and SQIVND (reference sequence). Here the CDR3 reads CASKEQVGSGANVLTF. In DNA form, the CDR3 reads TGTGCCAGTAAGGAGCAGGTCGGCTCTGGGGCCAACGTCCTGACTTTC. Drawing the rest from reference TRBV19 and TRBJ2-6, the complete variable domain is DGGITQSPKYLFRKEGQNVTLSCEQNLNHDAMYWYRQDPGQGLRLIYYSQIVNDFQKGDIAEGYSVSREKKESFPLTVTSAQKNPTAFYLCASKEQVGSGANVLTFGAGSRLTVL.

J is TRBJ1-6 and V is TRBV11-1; weak D call: TRBD1 (5 bases). V shed 3 bases and J shed 6 bases, with 9 bases lying between them. The CDR3 is 14 amino acids. The germline gives CDR1 SGHAT, CDR2 FQDESV (reference sequence). The CDR3 spells CASSFGDANSPLHF. As DNA, the CDR3 is TGTGCCAGCAGCTTTGGGGACGCTAATTCACCCCTCCACTTT.

The V and J genes are TRBV27 and TRBJ2-7; weak D call: TRBD1 (5 bases). The length of the CDR3 is 13 residues. V lost 6 bases, J lost 3 bases, and 12 bases lay in between. Germline V gene data show CDR1 as MNHEY and CDR2 as SMNVEV (reference sequence). The CDR3 region is CASSPTVNYEQYF. Written as DNA, the CDR3 is TGTGCCAGCAGCCCGACAGTAAACTACGAGCAGTACTTC.

The chain carries TRBV11-3 and TRBJ2-1; weak D call: TRBD1 (7 bases). Germline V gene lookup returns CDR1 SGHNT and CDR2 YENEEA. The ends were cut back, 5 bases at V and 6 bases at J, with 11 bases in the middle. The CDR3 contains 13 residues. The CDR3: CASSPGGSNEQFF. In nucleotides, the CDR3 is TGTGCCAGCAGCCCAGGGGGGTCCAATGAGCAGTTCTTC.

This chain links TRBV9 with TRBJ1-4; D not certain. The germline CDR1 and CDR2 sequences are SGDLS and YYNGEE. The V and J ends lost 4 bases and 5 bases respectively, with 15 bases between them. This CDR3 contains 15 residues. CDR3 coding DNA: TGTGCCAGCAGCCAAGGTTTGGGATTAAATGAAAAACTGTTTTTT. Translating it yields CASSQGLGLNEKLFF.

This clone occurred once. This chain links TRBV28 with TRBJ1-1; no reliable D call. The germline gives CDR1 MDHEN, CDR2 SYDVKM. V dropped 3 bases and J dropped 1 base, with 6 bases sitting between them. This CDR3 is built from 13 residues. CDR3 DNA sequence: TGTGCCAGCAGTTTCACGACGAACACTGAAGCTTTCTTT. Protein product: CASSFTTNTEAFF. The whole variable domain, remainder taken from reference TRBV28 and TRBJ1-1, is DVKVTQSSRYLVKRTGEKVFLECVQDMDHENMFWYRQDPGLGLRLIYFSYDVKMKEKGDIPEGYSVSREKKERFSLILESASTNQTSMYLCASSFTTNTEAFFGQGTRLTVV.

The rearrangement joins TRBV15 to TRBJ1-5, with D perhaps matching TRBD1 (5 bases). Trimming cost V 2 bases and J 4 bases, with 12 bases left between them. The length of the CDR3 is 15 residues. Germline V gene sequence: CDR1 LNHNV, CDR2 YYDKDF (reference sequence). Written as DNA, the CDR3 is TGTGCCACCAGCAGACGTCAGGGCCCAAATCAGCCCCAGCATTTT. The encoded protein is CATSRRQGPNQPQHF.

The chain employs TRBV7-9 and TRBJ2-1; D is ambiguous. Germline loops: CDR1 SEHNR, CDR2 FQNEAQ (reference sequence). The V and J ends lost 6 bases and 5 bases respectively, with 26 bases between them. The CDR3 sequence is 18 residues long. This CDR3 is CASSFLQSRNPPHNEQFF. The CDR3 coding sequence is TGTGCCAGCAGTTTCCTCCAGTCGCGAAATCCACCCCACAATGAGCAGTTCTTC.

This chain joins TRBV15 and TRBJ1-3, with a possible D match to TRBD1 (5 bases). Trimming removed 0 bases at V and 4 bases at J, with 10 bases between. Germline loops: CDR1 LNHNV, CDR2 YYDKDF (reference sequence). The CDR3 runs 15 residues. The CDR3 is CATSRDGRVGNTIYF. In DNA form, the CDR3 reads TGTGCCACCAGCAGAGATGGCAGGGTCGGAAACACCATATATTTT. The full variable domain, rest sourced from reference TRBV15 and TRBJ1-3, is DAMVIQNPRYQVTQFGKPVTLSCSQTLNHNVMYWYQQKSSQAPKLLFHYYDKDFNNEADTPDNFQSRRPNTSFCFLDIRSPGLGDTAMYLCATSRDGRVGNTIYFGEGSWLTVV.

The chain joins TRBV15 to TRBJ1-2; TRBD1 agrees at 8 bases. The V and J ends lost 1 base and 8 bases, in that order; junction bases with no gene match: 15. The germline gives CDR1 LNHNV, CDR2 YYDKDF (reference sequence). The CDR3 spans 17 residues. The CDR3 region has the DNA TGTGCCACCAGCAGAGTGGTCGGGACAGGCCCCGGGAGAGGCTACACCTTC. This gives the protein CATSRVVGTGPGRGYTF.

The chain employs TRBV11-2 and TRBJ1-2; TRBD1 is a possible D gene (6 bases). This CDR3 spans 15 amino acids. V dropped 4 bases and J dropped 2 bases, with 14 bases sitting between them. Germline loops: CDR1 SGHAT, CDR2 FQNNGV. The CDR3 reads CASSSPGQRNYGYTF. CDR3 DNA: TGTGCCAGCAGCTCCCCCGGACAGAGAAACTATGGCTACACCTTC.

This clone was counted once. The J gene is TRBJ2-2, the V gene TRBV7-2; D is uncertain. The CDR3 has 13 amino acids. The germline V and J ends were trimmed by 4 bases and 2 bases, with 5 bases remaining between them. CDR1 SGHTA and CDR2 FQGNSA come from the germline V gene. The CDR3 reads CASSSTNTGELFF. The CDR3 DNA follows: TGTGCCAGCAGCTCCACAAACACCGGGGAGCTGTTTTTT.

V and J are TRBV7-9 and TRBJ2-3; no reliable D call. The germline CDR1 and CDR2 sequences are SEHNR and FQNEAQ (reference sequence). This CDR3 comprises 14 residues. V lost 5 bases and J 0 bases, leaving 9 bases between the germline ends. CDR3 residues: CASSPQVSTDTQYF. The CDR3 coding sequence is TGTGCCAGCAGCCCCCAGGTTAGCACAGATACGCAGTATTTT.

The rearrangement uses TRBV7-9 and TRBJ1-2; possibly TRBD1 for D (5 bases). V shed 2 bases and J shed 6 bases, with 10 bases lying between them. The germline gives CDR1 SEHNR, CDR2 FQNEAQ (reference sequence). The CDR3 loop spans 13 amino acids. Here the CDR3 reads CASSLRRGDGYTF. The CDR3 region has the DNA TGTGCCAGCAGCTTACGAAGGGGTGATGGCTACACCTTC.